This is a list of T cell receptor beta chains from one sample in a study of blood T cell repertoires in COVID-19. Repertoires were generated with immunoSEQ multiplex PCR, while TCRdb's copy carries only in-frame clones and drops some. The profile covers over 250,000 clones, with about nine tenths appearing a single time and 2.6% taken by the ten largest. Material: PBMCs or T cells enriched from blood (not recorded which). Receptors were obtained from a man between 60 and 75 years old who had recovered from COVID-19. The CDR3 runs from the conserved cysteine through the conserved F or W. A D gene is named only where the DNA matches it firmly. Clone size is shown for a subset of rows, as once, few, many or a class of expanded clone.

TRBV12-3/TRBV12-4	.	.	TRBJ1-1	TGTGCCAGCAGTCAACCGGGAGGGACTGAAGCTTTCTTT	CASSQPGGTEAFF
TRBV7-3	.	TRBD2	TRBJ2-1	TGTGCCAGCAGCTTGGTTGGCGGGGGGAACAATGAGCAGTTCTTC	CASSLVGGGNNEQFF
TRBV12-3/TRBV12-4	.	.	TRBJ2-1	TGTGCCAGCAGTTTCAGCAATGAGCAGTTCTTC	CASSFSNEQFF
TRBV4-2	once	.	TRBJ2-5	TGTGCCAGCAGCCAAGATCTTAGGGGGACCCAGTACTTC	CASSQDLRGTQYF
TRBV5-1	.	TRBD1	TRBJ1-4	TGCGCCAGCAGCTTAACAGGGGCAACTAATGAAAAACTGTTTTTT	CASSLTGATNEKLFF
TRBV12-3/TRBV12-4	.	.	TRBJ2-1	TGTGCCAGCAAATCGATGTCAGGGGAGCAGTTCTTC	CASKSMSGEQFF
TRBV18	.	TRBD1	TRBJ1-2	TGTGCCAGCTCACCCCCGGGACAGGCTGGCTACACCTTC	CASSPPGQAGYTF
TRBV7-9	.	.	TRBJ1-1	TGTGCCAGCAGCTTAAAGGGGACTAGAACTGAAGCTTTCTTT	CASSLKGTRTEAFF
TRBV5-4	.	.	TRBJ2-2	TGTGCCAGCAGACCGGAGGCCCAAACCGGGGAGCTGTTTTTT	CASRPEAQTGELFF
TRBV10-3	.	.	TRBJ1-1	TGTGCCATCACAACAGGGCCAATGAACACTGAAGCTTTCTTT	CAITTGPMNTEAFF
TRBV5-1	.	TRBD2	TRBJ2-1	TGCGCCAGCAGCCAGATGACTAGCGGGAGTTCCCTTGAAACCTACAATGAGCAGTTCTTC	CASSQMTSGSSLETYNEQFF
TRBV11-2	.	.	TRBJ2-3	TGTGCCAGCAGCACATACTCGACACCCACAGATACGCAGTATTTT	CASSTYSTPTDTQYF
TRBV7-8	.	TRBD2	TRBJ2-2	TGTGCCAGCAGCTGGGGGACTAGCGGAATCACCGGGGAGCTGTTTTTT	CASSWGTSGITGELFF
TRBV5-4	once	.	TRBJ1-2	TGTGCCAGCAGCTCAGGGGACCATGGCTACACCTTC	CASSSGDHGYTF
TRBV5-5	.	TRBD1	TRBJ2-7	TGTGCCAGCAGCTGGACAGGCTACGAGCAGTACTTC	CASSWTGYEQYF
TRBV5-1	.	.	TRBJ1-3	TGCGCCAGCAGATATGGCAGCGGAGGGACGTCTGGAAACACCATATATTTT	CASRYGSGGTSGNTIYF
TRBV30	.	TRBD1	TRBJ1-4	TGTGCCTGGAGTGCAGGGGGAAATGAAAAACTGTTTTTT	CAWSAGGNEKLFF
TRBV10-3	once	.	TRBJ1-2	TGTGCCATCAGTCCGAGGGACAAAAACTATGGCTACACCTTC	CAISPRDKNYGYTF
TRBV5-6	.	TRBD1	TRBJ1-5	TGTGCCAGCAGCCTACCGCGGACAGGGGAGGTTAGCAATCAGCCCCAGCATTTT	CASSLPRTGEVSNQPQHF
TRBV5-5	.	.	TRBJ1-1	TGTGCCAGCAGCTTGGGAGCACCTGTGAACACTGAAGCTTTCTTT	CASSLGAPVNTEAFF
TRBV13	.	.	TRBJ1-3	TGTGCCAGCAGGGGCGGAAACACCATATATTTT	CASRGGNTIYF
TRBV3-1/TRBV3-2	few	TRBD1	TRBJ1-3	TGTGCCAGCAGCCAAGCGTTGGGACAGACCTCTGGAAACACCATATATTTT	CASSQALGQTSGNTIYF
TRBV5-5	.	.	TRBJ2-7	TGTGCCAGCAGCTTGGCCTCGCGATGGGCTATTGAGCAGTACTTC	CASSLASRWAIEQYF
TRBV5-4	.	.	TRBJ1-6	TGTGCCAGCAGGGACGTCCTGGGAGCGTCTCAAAATTCACCCCTCCACTTT	CASRDVLGASQNSPLHF
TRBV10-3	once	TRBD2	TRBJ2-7	TGTGCCATCAGTGAAATCGGGACTAGCGGGAGGAGCGAGCAGTACTTC	CAISEIGTSGRSEQYF
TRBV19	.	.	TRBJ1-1	TGTGCCAGTAGTTCCCTCCCAACTAGGTCGGGAGCTTTCTTT	CASSSLPTRSGAFF
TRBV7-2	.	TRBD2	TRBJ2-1	TGTGCCAGCAGCTTGGATTCGAGCGGGGTCTACAATGAGCAGTTCTTC	CASSLDSSGVYNEQFF
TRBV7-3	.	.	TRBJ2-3	TGTGCCAGCAGGGGCTACGGTGATACGCAGTATTTT	CASRGYGDTQYF
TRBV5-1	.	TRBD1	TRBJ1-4	TGCGCCAGCACCCTGGGGACAGATGAAAAACTGTTTTTT	CASTLGTDEKLFF
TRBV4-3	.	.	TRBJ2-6	TGCGCCAGCAGCCAAGAGGGGGCTACGGGGGCCAACGTCCTGACTTTC	CASSQEGATGANVLTF
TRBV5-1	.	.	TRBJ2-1	TGCGCCAGCAGCTTGGCCTATAGCTCCTACAATGAGCAGTTCTTC	CASSLAYSSYNEQFF
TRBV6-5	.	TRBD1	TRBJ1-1	TGTGCCAGCAGTTACTCGACAGGGGGCGAATATACTGAAGCTTTCTTT	CASSYSTGGEYTEAFF
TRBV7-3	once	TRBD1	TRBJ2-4	TGTGCCAGCAGCTCGGGACAGGGCGCTACCAAAAACATTCAGTACTTC	CASSSGQGATKNIQYF